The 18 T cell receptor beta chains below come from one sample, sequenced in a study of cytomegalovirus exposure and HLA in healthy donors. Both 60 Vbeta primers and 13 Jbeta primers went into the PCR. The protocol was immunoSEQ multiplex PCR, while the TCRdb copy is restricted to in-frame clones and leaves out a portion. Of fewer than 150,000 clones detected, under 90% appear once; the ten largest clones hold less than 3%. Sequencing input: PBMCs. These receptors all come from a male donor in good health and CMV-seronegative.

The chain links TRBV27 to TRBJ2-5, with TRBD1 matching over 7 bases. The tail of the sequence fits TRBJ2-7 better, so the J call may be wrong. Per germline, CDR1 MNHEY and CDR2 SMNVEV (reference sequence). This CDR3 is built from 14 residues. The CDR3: CATGSGTVSYEQYF. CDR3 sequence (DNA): TGTGCCACCGGGTCAGGGACAGTATCCTACGAGCAGTACTTC.

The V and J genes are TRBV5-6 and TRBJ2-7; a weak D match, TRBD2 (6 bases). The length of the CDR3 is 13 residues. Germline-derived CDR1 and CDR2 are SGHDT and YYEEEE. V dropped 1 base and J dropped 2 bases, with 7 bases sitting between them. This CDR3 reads CASSLRGAYEQYF. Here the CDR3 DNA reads TGTGCCAGCAGCTTGCGCGGGGCCTACGAGCAGTACTTC.

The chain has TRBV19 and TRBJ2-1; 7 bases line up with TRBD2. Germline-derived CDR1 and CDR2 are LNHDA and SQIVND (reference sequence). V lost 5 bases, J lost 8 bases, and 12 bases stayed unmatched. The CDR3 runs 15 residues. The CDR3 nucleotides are TGTGCCAGTAGTCCCGCGGTACTAGCGCCCGATGAGCAGTTCTTC. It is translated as CASSPAVLAPDEQFF. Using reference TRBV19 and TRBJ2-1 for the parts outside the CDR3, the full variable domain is DGGITQSPKYLFRKEGQNVTLSCEQNLNHDAMYWYRQDPGQGLRLIYYSQIVNDFQKGDIAEGYSVSREKKESFPLTVTSAQKNPTAFYLCASSPAVLAPDEQFFGPGTRLTVL.

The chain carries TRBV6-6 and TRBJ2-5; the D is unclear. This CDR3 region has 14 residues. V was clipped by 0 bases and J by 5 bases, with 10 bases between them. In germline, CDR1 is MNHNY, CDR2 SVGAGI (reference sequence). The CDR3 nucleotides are TGTGCCAGCAGTTACTCGAACGGAGATGAGACCCAGTACTTC. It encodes CASSYSNGDETQYF.

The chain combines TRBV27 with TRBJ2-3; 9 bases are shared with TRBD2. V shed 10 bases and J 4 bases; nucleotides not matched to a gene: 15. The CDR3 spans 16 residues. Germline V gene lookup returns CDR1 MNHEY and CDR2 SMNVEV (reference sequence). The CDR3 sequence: CATAFGASGIADTQYF. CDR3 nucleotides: TGTGCCACCGCCTTCGGGGCTAGCGGGATCGCAGATACGCAGTATTTT.

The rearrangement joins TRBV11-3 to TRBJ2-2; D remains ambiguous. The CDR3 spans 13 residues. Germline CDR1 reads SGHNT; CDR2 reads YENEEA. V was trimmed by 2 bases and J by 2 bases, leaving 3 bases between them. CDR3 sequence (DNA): TGTGCCAGCAGCTTACTTAACACCGGGGAGCTGTTTTTT. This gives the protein CASSLLNTGELFF.

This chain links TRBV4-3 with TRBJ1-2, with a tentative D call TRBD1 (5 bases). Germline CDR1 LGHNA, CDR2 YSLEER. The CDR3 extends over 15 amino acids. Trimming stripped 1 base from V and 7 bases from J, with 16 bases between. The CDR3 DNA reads TGCGCCAGCAGCCAAGGGGATCAGGGTTTTACTGGCTACACCTTC. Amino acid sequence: CASSQGDQGFTGYTF.

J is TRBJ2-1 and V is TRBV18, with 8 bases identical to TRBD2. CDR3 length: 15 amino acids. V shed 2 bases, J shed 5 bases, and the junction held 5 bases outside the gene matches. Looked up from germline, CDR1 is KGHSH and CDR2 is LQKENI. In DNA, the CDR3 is TGTGCCAGCTCACCAAGGGGCGGGGGGCACAATGAGCAGTTCTTC. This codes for CASSPRGGGHNEQFF.

The CDR3 DNA reads as TGCAGCGTGCAAGGGGGTAATGAAAAACTGTTTTTT. Protein sequence: CSVQGGNEKLFF. The chain has TRBV29-1 and TRBJ1-4; a possible D gene is TRBD1 (6 bases). The CDR3 runs 12 residues. The germline V and J ends were trimmed by 6 bases and 4 bases, with 9 bases remaining between them. Germline CDR1 is SQVTM and CDR2 is ANQGSEA.

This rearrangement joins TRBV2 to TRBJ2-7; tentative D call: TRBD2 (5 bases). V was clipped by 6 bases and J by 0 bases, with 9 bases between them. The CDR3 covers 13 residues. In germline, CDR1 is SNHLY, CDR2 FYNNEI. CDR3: CASSPAASYEQYF. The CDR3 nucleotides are TGTGCCAGCAGCCCAGCGGCCTCCTACGAGCAGTACTTC. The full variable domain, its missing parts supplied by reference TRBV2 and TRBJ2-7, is EPEVTQTPSHQVTQMGQEVILRCVPISNHLYFYWYRQILGQKVEFLVSFYNNEISEKSEIFDDQFSVERPDGSNFTLKIRSTKLEDSAMYFCASSPAASYEQYFGPGTRLTVT.

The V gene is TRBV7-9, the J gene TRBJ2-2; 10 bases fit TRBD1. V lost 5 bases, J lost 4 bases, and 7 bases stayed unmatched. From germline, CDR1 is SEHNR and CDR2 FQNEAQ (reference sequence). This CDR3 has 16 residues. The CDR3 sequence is CASSTPGQGSTGELFF. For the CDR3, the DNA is TGTGCCAGCAGCACACCGGGACAGGGGAGCACCGGGGAGCTGTTTTTT.

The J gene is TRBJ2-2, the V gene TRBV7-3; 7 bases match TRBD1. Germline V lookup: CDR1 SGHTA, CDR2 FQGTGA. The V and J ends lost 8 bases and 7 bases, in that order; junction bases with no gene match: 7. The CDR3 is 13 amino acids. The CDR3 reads CASGDSTYGELFF. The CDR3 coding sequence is TGTGCCAGCGGGGACAGCACATACGGGGAGCTGTTTTTT. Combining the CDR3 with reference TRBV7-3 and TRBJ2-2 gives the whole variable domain GAGVSQTPSNKVTEKGKYVELRCDPISGHTALYWYRQSLGQGPEFLIYFQGTGAADDSGLPNDRFFAVRPEGSVSTLKIQRTERGDSAVYLCASGDSTYGELFFGEGSRLTVL.

The chain's CDR3 is CASTVGVMSNEQFF. The CDR3 bases are TGTGCCAGCACCGTGGGAGTAATGAGCAATGAGCAGTTCTTC. The rearrangement joins TRBV6-4 to TRBJ2-1, with D possibly being TRBD2 (5 bases). Germline V gene data show CDR1 as MRHNA and CDR2 as SNTAGT. The CDR3 contains 14 residues. V lost 7 bases and J 6 bases, leaving 16 bases between the germline ends.

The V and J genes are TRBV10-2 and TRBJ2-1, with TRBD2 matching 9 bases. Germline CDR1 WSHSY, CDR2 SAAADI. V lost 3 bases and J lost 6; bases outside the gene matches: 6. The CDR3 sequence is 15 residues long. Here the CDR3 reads CASSERTSAPNEQFF. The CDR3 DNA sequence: TGCGCCAGCAGTGAAAGGACTAGCGCTCCCAATGAGCAGTTCTTC.

The CDR3 nucleotides are TGTGCCAGCAGCAGGGGGGGGACTAGCGGACCCTACGAGCAGTACTTC. It specifies CASSRGGTSGPYEQYF. The chain couples TRBV7-4 to TRBJ2-7, with 11 bases identical to TRBD2. This CDR3 region has 16 residues. Germline V gives CDR1 SGHVT, CDR2 SQSDAQ. V lost 5 bases and J lost 2; bases outside the gene matches: 8.

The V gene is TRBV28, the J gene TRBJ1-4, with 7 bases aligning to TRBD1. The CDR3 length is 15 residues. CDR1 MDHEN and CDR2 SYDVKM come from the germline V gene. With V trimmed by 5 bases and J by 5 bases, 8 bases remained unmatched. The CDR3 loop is CASSALTGRNEKLFF. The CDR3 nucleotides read TGTGCCAGCAGTGCCTTGACAGGGCGAAATGAAAAACTGTTTTTT.

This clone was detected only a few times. The CDR3: CASSQDGQFHTEAFF. In nucleotides, the CDR3 is TGCGCCAGCAGCCAAGATGGGCAGTTTCACACTGAAGCTTTCTTT. The chain uses TRBV4-1 and TRBJ1-1, with D hard to call. The germline V gene has CDR1 MGHRA and CDR2 YSYEKL. This CDR3 is 15 amino acids long. V dropped 0 bases and J dropped 3 bases, with 11 bases sitting between them.

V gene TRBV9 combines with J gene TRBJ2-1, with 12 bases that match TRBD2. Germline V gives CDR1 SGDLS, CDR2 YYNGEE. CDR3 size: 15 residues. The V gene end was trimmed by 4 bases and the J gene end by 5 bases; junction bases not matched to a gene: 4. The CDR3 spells CASSNGLAGHNEQFF. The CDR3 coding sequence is TGTGCCAGCAGCAACGGACTAGCGGGGCACAATGAGCAGTTCTTC.